This is a list of T cell receptor beta chains from one sample in a study of T cell responses to AZD1222 COVID-19 vaccine. Libraries were prepared by immunoSEQ multiplex PCR; TCRdb keeps only in-frame clonotypes and omits some of them. The sample gives over 130,000 clones, 80% to 95% of which show up once; roughly 5% is in the top ten. The sample here was peripheral blood, taken on day 0 of AZD1222 vaccination. These receptors originate from an adult in good health. CDR3s include the opening cysteine and the closing phenylalanine or tryptophan. The D gene is left open where the match is weak. Clone size is shown for a subset of rows, as once, few, many or a class of expanded clone.

v_gene: TRBV6-1; abundance: NA; j_gene: TRBJ2-5; d_gene: TRBD1; CDR3aa: CASSEGTGPFQETQYF; CDR3nt: TGTGCCAGCAGTGAAGGGACAGGGCCGTTCCAAGAGACCCAGTACTTC
v_gene: TRBV6-5; abundance: NA; j_gene: TRBJ1-5; d_gene: TRBD1; CDR3aa: CASRQGRSNQPQHF; CDR3nt: TGTGCCAGCAGACAGGGGAGAAGCAATCAGCCCCAGCATTTT
v_gene: TRBV7-2; abundance: NA; j_gene: TRBJ2-5; d_gene: NA; CDR3aa: CASSFRRPQETQYF; CDR3nt: TGTGCCAGCAGCTTTCGTCGGCCCCAAGAGACCCAGTACTTC
v_gene: TRBV19; abundance: NA; j_gene: TRBJ1-3; d_gene: NA; CDR3aa: CASRTAGNTIYF; CDR3nt: TGTGCCAGTCGGACAGCTGGAAACACCATATATTTT
v_gene: TRBV28; abundance: NA; j_gene: TRBJ1-2; d_gene: NA; CDR3aa: CANRGDYGYTF; CDR3nt: TGTGCCAATAGGGGGGACTATGGCTACACCTTC
v_gene: TRBV19; abundance: NA; j_gene: TRBJ1-5; d_gene: TRBD1; CDR3aa: CASSIEFGAGGGQPQHF; CDR3nt: TGTGCCAGTAGTATAGAATTCGGGGCAGGGGGCGGTCAGCCCCAGCATTTT
v_gene: TRBV6-2/TRBV6-3; abundance: once; j_gene: TRBJ2-7; d_gene: NA; CDR3aa: CASSYSGRSDEQYF; CDR3nt: TGTGCCAGCAGTTACTCCGGGAGATCCGACGAGCAGTACTTC
v_gene: TRBV19; abundance: NA; j_gene: TRBJ2-1; d_gene: TRBD1; CDR3aa: CASSITGQGQGEQFF; CDR3nt: TGTGCCAGTAGTATTACGGGACAGGGGCAAGGTGAGCAGTTCTTC
v_gene: TRBV3-1/TRBV3-2; abundance: NA; j_gene: TRBJ1-2; d_gene: NA; CDR3aa: CASSQTDGGYGYTF; CDR3nt: TGTGCCAGCAGCCAAACGGACGGGGGCTATGGCTACACCTTC
v_gene: TRBV4-2; abundance: NA; j_gene: TRBJ2-7; d_gene: NA; CDR3aa: CASSQEGNGASSYEQYF; CDR3nt: TGTGCCAGCAGCCAAGAGGGTAACGGGGCCAGCTCCTACGAGCAGTACTTC
v_gene: TRBV10-3; abundance: NA; j_gene: TRBJ1-4; d_gene: NA; CDR3aa: CAVSGAGPIKGKLFF; CDR3nt: TGTGCCGTCAGCGGGGCTGGACCCATCAAAGGAAAACTGTTTTTT
v_gene: TRBV14; abundance: NA; j_gene: TRBJ1-5; d_gene: TRBD1; CDR3aa: CASSQGTGTFSNQPQHF; CDR3nt: TGTGCCAGCAGCCAGGGGACAGGGACATTTAGCAATCAGCCCCAGCATTTT
v_gene: TRBV29-1; abundance: once; j_gene: TRBJ1-2; d_gene: NA; CDR3aa: CSVNRIGGNYGYTF; CDR3nt: TGCAGCGTCAACCGTATTGGGGGGAACTATGGCTACACCTTC
v_gene: TRBV7-8; abundance: NA; j_gene: TRBJ2-2; d_gene: NA; CDR3aa: CASSLGDTGELFF; CDR3nt: TGTGCCAGCAGCTTAGGGGACACCGGGGAGCTGTTTTTT
v_gene: TRBV4-1; abundance: NA; j_gene: TRBJ1-5; d_gene: NA; CDR3aa: CASSQYDRFDQPQHF; CDR3nt: TGCGCCAGCAGCCAATACGACAGGTTCGATCAGCCCCAGCATTTT
v_gene: TRBV5-1; abundance: NA; j_gene: TRBJ2-7; d_gene: NA; CDR3aa: CASSLAGSQGEQYF; CDR3nt: TGCGCCAGCAGCTTGGCCGGCAGCCAAGGCGAGCAGTACTTC
v_gene: TRBV3-1/TRBV3-2; abundance: once; j_gene: TRBJ2-2; d_gene: NA; CDR3aa: CASEDGGELFF; CDR3nt: TGTGCCAGCGAGGACGGGGGGGAGCTGTTTTTT
v_gene: TRBV7-2; abundance: NA; j_gene: TRBJ1-5; d_gene: NA; CDR3aa: CASSLLLSRQPQHF; CDR3nt: TGTGCCAGCAGCTTACTCTTAAGCCGGCAGCCCCAGCATTTT
v_gene: TRBV4-1; abundance: NA; j_gene: TRBJ2-7; d_gene: TRBD1; CDR3aa: CASSQETGLEQYF; CDR3nt: TGCGCCAGCAGCCAAGAGACAGGGCTCGAGCAGTACTTC
v_gene: TRBV3-1/TRBV3-2; abundance: NA; j_gene: TRBJ2-1; d_gene: NA; CDR3aa: CASSQDRLAFGNEQFF; CDR3nt: TGTGCCAGCAGCCAAGATCGGCTAGCGTTCGGCAATGAGCAGTTCTTC
v_gene: TRBV28; abundance: once; j_gene: TRBJ1-4; d_gene: TRBD1; CDR3aa: CASSSGQRERLFF; CDR3nt: TGTGCCAGCAGTTCGGGACAGCGAGAAAGGCTGTTTTTT
v_gene: TRBV5-3; abundance: NA; j_gene: TRBJ1-5; d_gene: NA; CDR3aa: CARSSDTPNQPQHF; CDR3nt: TGTGCCAGAAGCTCGGACACCCCCAATCAGCCCCAGCATTTT
v_gene: TRBV7-9; abundance: NA; j_gene: TRBJ2-7; d_gene: NA; CDR3aa: CASSLGRMSSYEQYF; CDR3nt: TGTGCCAGCAGCTTAGGACGGATGAGCTCCTACGAGCAGTACTTC
v_gene: TRBV13; abundance: few; j_gene: TRBJ2-7; d_gene: TRBD1; CDR3aa: CASSRLGQRPYEQYF; CDR3nt: TGTGCCAGCAGCCGACTGGGACAGAGACCCTACGAGCAGTACTTC